This T cell receptor (beta chain) was identified during a study of T cells in Graves' hyperthyroidism and ophthalmopathy. TCR beta CDR3 regions were amplified from RNA. The TCR CDR3 was amplified in a first-round RT-PCR using the HTBI primer set. TCRdb called the multiplex PCR reads again in MiXCR, with one record for every CDR3 protein. Of roughly 380,000 distinct CDR3 sequences listed, 15% to 20% were seen once; the top ten hold 15%. This CDR3 has 18 amino acids. V dropped 1 base and J dropped 4; count of bases not matched to a gene: 12. Germline V gene sequence: CDR1 MNHNS, CDR2 SASEGT. This TCR derives from a woman aged 35 to 49 with Graves' ophthalmopathy. The chain recombines TRBV6-1 with TRBJ2-5; 10 nucleotides agree with TRBD2. The sample was blood. The CDR3 DNA reads as TGTGCCAGCAGTGAAGACGGACTAGCGGCCGGGGGGGGAGAGACCCAGTACTTC. Protein sequence: CASSEDGLAAGGGETQYF.